These T cell receptor beta chains were read from a single sample in a study of blood T cell repertoires in COVID-19. Only in-frame clones appear in the TCRdb table, and some are missing; sequencing was by immunoSEQ multiplex PCR. The data contain some 270,000 clones, around 89% of them singletons. Input material: peripheral blood. These receptors originate from a man aged 30 to 39 with acute or convalescent COVID-19. CDR3s include the opening cysteine and the closing phenylalanine or tryptophan. Each record gives: J gene, V gene, clone size, D gene, CDR3 DNA, CDR3 protein. A D gene is named only where the DNA matches it firmly. Part of the rows lack a size; the others show once, few, many or a class for expanded clones.

>TRBJ2-1|TRBV19|-|TRBD2
TGTGCCAGTACACTAGCGGGGGCCGGGGGCTCCTACAATGAGCAGTTCTTC
CASTLAGAGGSYNEQFF
>TRBJ1-1|TRBV18|few|TRBD1
TGTGCCAGCGAACAGGGGGCCAACACTGAAGCTTTCTTT
CASEQGANTEAFF
>TRBJ2-2|TRBV3-1/TRBV3-2|-|-
TGTGCCAGCAGACAGGGTGCGAACACCGGGGAGCTGTTTTTT
CASRQGANTGELFF
>TRBJ2-7|TRBV10-3|-|-
TGTGCCATCAAACTCAGGGGGGACTCCTACGAGCAGTACTTC
CAIKLRGDSYEQYF
>TRBJ2-1|TRBV28|-|-
TGTGCCAGCAGCACTTCTGGGGCAGGTTACAATGAGCAGTTCTTC
CASSTSGAGYNEQFF
>TRBJ1-2|TRBV30|-|-
TGTGCCTGGAGTGTATCACAGGTTAACTATGGCTACACCTTC
CAWSVSQVNYGYTF
>TRBJ2-7|TRBV19|-|TRBD2
TGTGCCAGTAGTGGGAGCGGGAGAAATTACGAGCAGTACTTC
CASSGSGRNYEQYF
>TRBJ1-3|TRBV27|-|-
TGTGCCAGCAGCCACAGATTGGGGGGGGCAGCAGGAAACACCATATATTTT
CASSHRLGGAAGNTIYF
>TRBJ2-3|TRBV7-3|once|-
TGTGCCAGCAGCCTGAGCCAAAACACAGATACGCAGTATTTT
CASSLSQNTDTQYF
>TRBJ2-7|TRBV5-1|-|-
TGCGCCAGCAGCTTGGAAGGCAGGGGTGAGTTGAGCGAGCAGTACTTC
CASSLEGRGELSEQYF
>TRBJ1-5|TRBV6-1|-|-
TGTGCCAGCAGTGTTTTCGATAGGAGGGGGGGATATAGCAATCAGCCCCAGCATTTT
CASSVFDRRGGYSNQPQHF
>TRBJ1-3|TRBV6-5|-|-
TGTGCCAGCAGTCTCTCTTTCTCTGGAAACACCATATATTTT
CASSLSFSGNTIYF
>TRBJ2-3|TRBV28|-|-
TGTGCCAGCAGCTCGGGGACAGATACGCAGTATTTT
CASSSGTDTQYF
>TRBJ1-2|TRBV28|few|TRBD1
TGTGCCAGCAGAGCCGGACAGGGAGCCTATGGCTACACCTTC
CASRAGQGAYGYTF
>TRBJ2-7|TRBV4-2|once|TRBD2
TGTGCCAGCAGCCAAGATCTAGCGGGAGTGGCCTACGAGCAGTACTTC
CASSQDLAGVAYEQYF
>TRBJ2-2|TRBV3-1/TRBV3-2|-|-
TGTGCCACCTACTCTGGGCTGGGCACCGGGGAGCTGTTTTTT
CATYSGLGTGELFF
>TRBJ2-1|TRBV6-2/TRBV6-3|once|TRBD2
TGTGCCAGCAGTTTAGAAAGGACTAGCGGGGTCTCAGGGCAGTTCTTC
CASSLERTSGVSGQFF
>TRBJ1-2|TRBV5-6|few|TRBD1
TGTGCCAGCAGCCTCGGGACAGGGGATAGGTCGGACTATGGCTACACCTTC
CASSLGTGDRSDYGYTF
>TRBJ1-5|TRBV28|-|-
TGTGCCAGCGCAGGGAACAATCAGCCCCAGCATTTT
CASAGNNQPQHF
>TRBJ1-2|TRBV27|-|TRBD1
TGTGCCAGCAGTCTCTGGGTAACAGGGGGCGCAGATGGCTACACCTTC
CASSLWVTGGADGYTF
>TRBJ1-3|TRBV7-9|-|-
TGTGCCAGCAGCTTAGGTACTGGAAACACCATATATTTT
CASSLGTGNTIYF
>TRBJ2-3|TRBV12-3/TRBV12-4|-|-
TGTGCCAGCAGTTTACCAGGCACAGATACGCAGTATTTT
CASSLPGTDTQYF
>TRBJ1-4|TRBV6-5|-|-
TGTGCCAGCAGCTCGGGTGAAAAACTGTTTTTT
CASSSGEKLFF
>TRBJ1-2|TRBV29-1|-|-
TGCAGCGACCTGGGGGGGGCCTATGGCTACACCTTC
CSDLGGAYGYTF
>TRBJ2-3|TRBV5-6|-|TRBD2
TGTGCCAGCAGCGGGGCCAGCGGGAGTACAGATACGCAGTATTTT
CASSGASGSTDTQYF
>TRBJ1-6|TRBV7-9|-|TRBD1
TGTGCCAGCAGCCCCACAGGGGGGAGGCTTAATTCACCCCTCCACTTT
CASSPTGGRLNSPLHF
>TRBJ2-2|TRBV3-1/TRBV3-2|-|-
TGTGCCAGCAGCCCCCAGGGTATAGGGAGGACCGGGGAGCTGTTTTTT
CASSPQGIGRTGELFF
>TRBJ2-1|TRBV6-5|-|TRBD2
TGTGCCAGCATCCGAAGCGGGGGGGCCTGGAATGAGCAGTTCTTC
CASIRSGGAWNEQFF
>TRBJ2-1|TRBV19|-|-
TGTGCCAGTTATAAGGGGATGAGACAGAATGAGCAGTTCTTC
CASYKGMRQNEQFF
>TRBJ1-2|TRBV15|-|-
TGTGCCACCAGCAGAGATAATGGGCCAGGGCTTAACTATGGCTACACCTTC
CATSRDNGPGLNYGYTF
>TRBJ1-2|TRBV6-6|-|TRBD1
TGTGCCAGCAGCAGACAGGGGCTCAGCTATGGCTACACCTTC
CASSRQGLSYGYTF
>TRBJ1-4|TRBV11-1|-|TRBD1
TGTGCCAGCAGCCCGGGACAGCCTAATGAAAAACTGTTTTTT
CASSPGQPNEKLFF
>TRBJ2-7|TRBV10-3|-|-
TGTGCCACGGGATCCCACTACGAGCAGTACTTC
CATGSHYEQYF
>TRBJ2-7|TRBV7-9|-|TRBD2
TGTGCCAGCAGCTCCGGGGGAGGGCGGTACGAGCAGTACTTC
CASSSGGGRYEQYF
>TRBJ1-5|TRBV11-2|-|TRBD1
TGTGCCAGCAGCTTAGGGACAGGGAATCAGCCCCAGCATTTT
CASSLGTGNQPQHF
>TRBJ2-7|TRBV30|-|-
TGTGCCTTCACGGCGGGGTACGAGCAGTACTTC
CAFTAGYEQYF
>TRBJ1-1|TRBV4-1|-|-
TGCGCCAGCAGCCAACCGGGCCGGGGGGCTGAAGCTTTCTTT
CASSQPGRGAEAFF
>TRBJ1-4|TRBV30|-|-
TGTGCCTGGAGTGTACGGGTCCTCGGGTTTGGAAAACTGTTTTTT
CAWSVRVLGFGKLFF
>TRBJ2-5|TRBV12-5|-|-
TGTGCCACAAATAATCCAGGGTACCAAGAGACCCAGTACTTC
CATNNPGYQETQYF
>TRBJ2-3|TRBV4-2|-|-
TGTGCCAGCAGCCAAGAGTTCGGGACTAGCACAGATACGCAGTATTTT
CASSQEFGTSTDTQYF
>TRBJ2-2|TRBV19|-|-
TGTGCCAGTAAGGTGACCGGACTCTCAAGTTATAACACCGGGGAGCTGTTTTTT
CASKVTGLSSYNTGELFF
>TRBJ1-6|TRBV9|-|TRBD1
TGTGCCAGCAGCGAGACTCCCGGGACAGGAAATTCACCCCTCCACTTT
CASSETPGTGNSPLHF
>TRBJ1-5|TRBV7-9|-|TRBD1
TGTGCCAGCAGCTTAGGGAAGATCGGGCAGGGGGCGAGTCAGCCCCAGCATTTT
CASSLGKIGQGASQPQHF
>TRBJ1-2|TRBV11-2|few|-
TGTGCCAGCAGCCTCCAGTTTTATGGCTACACCTTC
CASSLQFYGYTF
>TRBJ1-6|TRBV28|-|TRBD1
TGTGCCAGCAGAACCGGGACAGGTCTTTATAATTCACCCCTCCACTTT
CASRTGTGLYNSPLHF
>TRBJ1-1|TRBV13|-|TRBD1
TGTGCCAGCAACTCCATCCAGGGGGCGTACACTGAAGCTTTCTTT
CASNSIQGAYTEAFF
>TRBJ1-1|TRBV3-1/TRBV3-2|-|-
TGTGCCAGCACTAACTTGAACACTGAAGCTTTCTTT
CASTNLNTEAFF
>TRBJ1-1|TRBV28|-|-
TGTGCCAGCAGTTTAGTTGGGGGGGCCGCTGAAGCTTTCTTT
CASSLVGGAAEAFF
>TRBJ2-3|TRBV24-1|-|TRBD1
TGTGCCACCAGTGATCCTAAGACAGGGGCGGGAGATACGCAGTATTTT
CATSDPKTGAGDTQYF
>TRBJ2-5|TRBV6-1|-|TRBD1
TGTGCCAGCAGTGACAGGGGGCGCGGGGAGACCCAGTACTTC
CASSDRGRGETQYF
>TRBJ1-1|TRBV10-1|-|-
TGCGCCAGCCGGGGGGCTAACACTGAAGCTTTCTTT
CASRGANTEAFF
>TRBJ2-2|TRBV27|-|-
TGTGCCAGCAGTTTAGCAAACAGGGCGGGCACCGGGGAGCTGTTTTTT
CASSLANRAGTGELFF